This T cell receptor beta chain was recorded in a study of shared clonotypes between healthy human individuals. Trimming stripped 6 bases from V and 1 base from J, with 16 bases between. CDR3 length equals 16 residues. CDR1 and CDR2 from the germline V gene are MDHEN and SYDVKM. Those who donated were healthy HIV-negative adults, with no recent acute infections or vaccinations reported. The donors were all Caucasian adults (living in Nashville, Tennessee). Negatively enriched CD4+ T cells were divided by CD45RA into naive and memory. The repertoire was sequenced with immunoSEQ multiplex PCR; TCRdb's copy has only in-frame clones and lacks some. This table holds 550,000 to 700,000 clones, roughly 72% found once.

The V gene is TRBV28, the J gene TRBJ1-5, with D maybe TRBD1 (6 bases). The TCR comes from a woman in her 30s in good health. Sample: memory CD4+ T cells sorted from blood. The sample's subset: CD45RA-negative fraction. The CDR3 reads CASRGQGLRSNQPQHF. CDR3 nucleotides: TGTGCCAGCAGGGGGCAGGGGCTGAGGAGCAATCAGCCCCAGCATTTT. Full variable domain (rest looked up from reference TRBV28 and TRBJ1-5): DVKVTQSSRYLVKRTGEKVFLECVQDMDHENMFWYRQDPGLGLRLIYFSYDVKMKEKGDIPEGYSVSREKKERFSLILESASTNQTSMYLCASRGQGLRSNQPQHFGDGTRLSIL.